The 21 T cell receptor beta chains presented below share a single source sample, sequenced in a study of T cell repertoires in cytomegalovirus infection. Their antigen targets remain unknown. TCRdb ran MiXCR on the reads and lists one entry per CDR3 protein. The sample carries approximately 70,000 distinct CDR3 sequences, 20% to 25% recorded once. Sequencing used PBMCs, sequenced either directly or after in vitro stimulation (not recorded which). These receptors were obtained from a human donor in good health (CMV status not recorded). Some clones in this sample may be carry-over from other donors' samples.

A few counts support this clonotype. This chain links TRBV4-3 with TRBJ2-5; tentatively, D is TRBD2 (5 bases). Germline V lookup: CDR1 LGHNA, CDR2 YSLEER. Trimming removed 0 bases at V and 1 base at J, with 18 bases between. The CDR3 length is 18 residues. This chain's CDR3 is CASSQDPPSHTLQETQYF. CDR3 bases: TGCGCCAGCAGCCAAGACCCCCCTAGCCATACCCTCCAAGAGACCCAGTACTTC.

The V gene is TRBV29-1, the J gene TRBJ2-1, with TRBD2 identical over 13 bases. V dropped 5 bases and J dropped 6; count of bases not matched to a gene: 7. Germline CDR1 SQVTM, CDR2 ANQGSEA. CDR3 length: 15 amino acids. This chain's CDR3 is CSVSGTSGIFNEQFF. CDR3 in DNA: TGCAGCGTTTCCGGGACTAGCGGGATTTTCAATGAGCAGTTCTTC.

Comments on this clonotype: Germline and junction disagree at one end, which may indicate a read error. The rearrangement joins TRBV6-2 or TRBV6-3 to TRBJ1-2; D is unresolved. The V gene's germline CDR1 is MNHEY and CDR2 SVGEGT. The CDR3 length is 13 residues. CDR3 DNA sequence: TGTGCCAGCAGTTACTCCGGGGTTCGAGGCTACTCCTTC. Translation: CASSYSGVRGYSF.

The sample holds many counts of this clonotype. This chain links TRBV7-3 with TRBJ2-1, with D tentatively TRBD1 or TRBD2 (6 bases each). In germline, CDR1 is SGHTA, CDR2 FQGTGA. Trimming took off 4 bases at V and 5 bases at J, with 15 bases between the two ends. This CDR3 is built from 15 residues. This CDR3 reads CASSSLGGLDNEQFF. Written as DNA, the CDR3 is TGTGCCAGCAGCTCGCTAGGGGGGCTCGACAATGAGCAGTTCTTC. Drawing the rest from reference TRBV7-3 and TRBJ2-1, the complete variable domain is GAGVSQTPSNKVTEKGKYVELRCDPISGHTALYWYRQSLGQGPEFLIYFQGTGAADDSGLPNDRFFAVRPEGSVSTLKIQRTERGDSAVYLCASSSLGGLDNEQFFGPGTRLTVL.

V gene TRBV6-1 combines with J gene TRBJ1-2; possible D gene TRBD1, 5 bases. Per the germline V gene, CDR1 is MNHNS and CDR2 is SASEGT. This CDR3 spans 13 amino acids. V lost 4 bases and J 8 bases, leaving 14 bases between the germline ends. Here the CDR3 DNA reads TGTGCCAGCAGTGGACAGTTCAGGGACGGCTACACCTTC. It codes for CASSGQFRDGYTF.

This clonotype turned up a few times. The chain couples TRBV10-3 to TRBJ2-7, with TRBD1 matching over 9 bases. Trimming at V came to 0 bases and at J to 0 bases, leaving 9 bases not matched to a gene. This CDR3 comprises 18 residues. Germline V CDR1 and CDR2: ENHRY, SYGVKD. CDR3 sequence: CAISESGQGGLSSYEQYV. DNA of the CDR3: TGTGCCATCAGTGAGTCGGGACAGGGAGGACTGAGCTCCTACGAGCAGTACGTC.

This clonotype was detected a few times. The CDR3 here is CASSLGVGWGEKLFF. In DNA form, the CDR3 reads TGTGCCAGCAGCTTAGGAGTGGGCTGGGGTGAAAAACTGTTTTTT. This chain uses TRBV7-2 with TRBJ1-4; D is ambiguous. CDR1 and CDR2 from the germline V gene are SGHTA and FQGNSA. V was cut by 1 base and J by 7 bases, with 13 bases left in between. The CDR3 is made up of 15 amino acids.

This clonotype was observed a few times. The chain couples TRBV24-1 to TRBJ2-3, with 13 bases matching TRBD2. This CDR3 has 17 residues. Unmatched junction bases numbered 9, after V lost 4 bases and J lost 6 bases. Per the germline V gene, CDR1 is KGHDR and CDR2 is SFDVKD. The CDR3 reads CATSEPSGLAGSDTQYF. The CDR3 DNA sequence: TGTGCCACCAGTGAACCCTCGGGACTAGCGGGATCGGATACGCAGTATTTT.

This clonotype occurred a few times. The chain links TRBV28 to TRBJ2-7; D not resolved. Trimming took off 7 bases at V and 3 bases at J, with 7 bases between the two ends. The CDR3 totals 11 residues. Germline V lookup: CDR1 MDHEN, CDR2 SYDVKM. CDR3 bases: TGTGCCAGCAACCTGAACTACGAGCAGTACTTC. Protein product: CASNLNYEQYF. Based on the CDR3 plus reference TRBV28 and TRBJ2-7, the full variable domain is DVKVTQSSRYLVKRTGEKVFLECVQDMDHENMFWYRQDPGLGLRLIYFSYDVKMKEKGDIPEGYSVSREKKERFSLILESASTNQTSMYLCASNLNYEQYFGPGTRLTVT.

The J gene is TRBJ2-2, the V gene TRBV6-2 or TRBV6-3; unclear D gene. CDR1 and CDR2 from the germline V gene are MNHEY and SVGEGT. V shed 5 bases and J shed 0 bases, with 10 bases lying between them. This CDR3 has 15 residues. The CDR3 coding sequence is TGTGCCAGCAGTAACTACCAACCGAACACCGGGGAGCTGTTTTTT. This encodes CASSNYQPNTGELFF.

This chain's CDR3 is CASSEGWAPVDLVAFF. The CDR3 nucleotides read TGTGCCAGCAGTGAAGGGTGGGCCCCCGTCGACCTGGTGGCTTTCTTT. The genes are TRBV6-1 and TRBJ1-1; D is unresolved. Germline V gene data show CDR1 as MNHNS and CDR2 as SASEGT. V was cut by 1 base and J by 11 bases, with 23 bases left in between. This CDR3 is 16 amino acids long.

To note about this clonotype: A single base separates this from a much larger clone, so it may be a read error. The chain carries TRBV7-2 and TRBJ1-4; D is undetermined. The ends were cut back, 6 bases at V and 0 bases at J, with 5 bases in the middle. The CDR3 runs 13 residues. CDR1 SGHTA and CDR2 FQGNSA come from the germline V gene. DNA of the CDR3: TGTGCCAGCAGACCTACAACTAATGAAAAACTGTTTTTT. Translating it yields CASRPTTNEKLFF.

The table lists this clonotype with a few counts. The rearrangement joins TRBV5-6 to TRBJ2-3; no clear D gene. V was clipped by 5 bases and J by 1 base, with 14 bases between them. The CDR3 runs 15 residues. Germline V gives CDR1 SGHDT, CDR2 YYEEEE. CDR3 in DNA: TGTGCCAGCAGTTCTGACGGCCGGGGCACAGATACGCAGTATTTT. It translates to CASSSDGRGTDTQYF.

This clonotype showed up just a few times. The chain uses TRBV7-2 and TRBJ2-3; 7 bases fit TRBD2. The CDR3 loop spans 16 amino acids. CDR1 is SGHTA, CDR2 FQGNSA, per germline. V shed 6 bases, J shed 2 bases, and the junction held 11 bases outside the gene matches. The CDR3 DNA is TGTGCCAGCAGGGAACTAGGCGGGAGATCCACAGATACGCAGTATTTT. Amino acids: CASRELGGRSTDTQYF.

This chain uses TRBV7-8 with TRBJ2-3, with 9 bases aligning to TRBD2. In germline, CDR1 is SGHVS, CDR2 FQNEAQ. This CDR3 region has 17 residues. The trim removed 4 bases at V and 2 bases at J, leaving 10 bases unmatched. The CDR3 here is CASSSLAGVPPTDTQYF. CDR3 in DNA: TGTGCCAGCAGCTCATTAGCGGGAGTACCCCCCACAGATACGCAGTATTTT.

The sample holds many counts of this clonotype. The chain has TRBV6-1 and TRBJ1-1; D unresolved. Germline V lookup: CDR1 MNHNS, CDR2 SASEGT. The CDR3 is made up of 15 amino acids. The V gene lost 1 base and the J gene lost 4 bases, with 13 bases spanning the gap. This CDR3 is CASSEGPVQSTEAFF. CDR3 DNA: TGTGCCAGCAGTGAAGGTCCCGTACAGTCCACTGAAGCTTTCTTT.

The chain links TRBV5-4 to TRBJ2-1; D gene unclear. In germline, CDR1 is SGHNT, CDR2 YYREEE (reference sequence). V lost 4 bases to trimming and J lost 8 bases, with 16 bases between them. The CDR3 runs 14 residues. The CDR3: CASSTFKGGYEQFF. In DNA form, the CDR3 reads TGTGCCAGCAGCACTTTTAAGGGCGGTTATGAGCAGTTCTTC.

The rearrangement uses TRBV7-9 and TRBJ2-1; D gene unclear. Germline lookup yields CDR1 SEHNR and CDR2 FQNEAQ (reference sequence). This CDR3 comprises 12 residues. V lost 6 bases to trimming and J lost 5 bases, with 8 bases between them. This chain's CDR3 is CASRGADNEQFF. The CDR3 nucleotides are TGTGCCAGCAGAGGCGCGGACAATGAGCAGTTCTTC.

The gene calls are TRBV7-9 and TRBJ1-3; D call uncertain. The CDR3 has 12 amino acids. The V gene lost 2 bases and the J gene lost 3 bases, with 2 bases spanning the gap. CDR1 and CDR2 (germline): SEHNR, FQNEAQ (reference sequence). The chain's CDR3 is CASSLSGNTIYF. In DNA form, the CDR3 reads TGTGCCAGCAGCTTAAGTGGAAACACCATATATTTT.

V and J are TRBV7-9 and TRBJ1-4; D possibly corresponds to TRBD1 (5 bases). Trimming removed 5 bases at V and 7 bases at J, with 11 bases between. CDR3 length: 13 residues. The V gene's germline CDR1 is SEHNR and CDR2 FQNEAQ (reference sequence). CDR3 loop: CASSETGIEKLFF. CDR3 sequence (DNA): TGTGCCAGCAGCGAAACAGGAATTGAAAAACTGTTTTTT.

This clonotype was recorded many times. The CDR3 region is CASSLQGVTEAFF. The CDR3 nucleotides are TGTGCCAGCAGCTTGCAGGGTGTCACTGAAGCTTTCTTT. This chain uses TRBV7-2 with TRBJ1-1, with a tentative D call TRBD1 (5 bases). The germline CDR1 and CDR2 sequences are SGHTA and FQGNSA. The CDR3 runs 13 residues. The V end was cut by 3 bases, the J end by 4 bases, with 9 bases between.